The 17 T cell receptor beta chains below all came from one sample that was sequenced in a study of response to subunit inactivated influenza vaccine. Using its own MiXCR run on the RT-PCR reads, TCRdb lists one record per CDR3 protein. In the table there are 750,000 to 850,000 distinct CDR3 sequences, around 20% of which are singletons. The material was PBMCs from blood, obtained around 5 days after vaccination. The source of these receptors is a man in his fifties who received an inactivated influenza vaccine.

The rearrangement links TRBV7-9 to TRBJ2-1; D is uncertain. The CDR3 totals 14 residues. Germline V gene sequence: CDR1 SEHNR, CDR2 FQNEAQ (reference sequence). The V and J ends lost 4 bases and 7 bases respectively, with 14 bases between them. The CDR3 nucleotides are TGTGCCAGCAGCTCCACCATGGGCTGGAATGAGCAGTTCTTC. This gives the protein CASSSTMGWNEQFF.

The chain links TRBV6-2 or TRBV6-3 to TRBJ2-7; weak D call: TRBD2 (6 bases). Germline CDR1 reads MNHEY; CDR2 reads SVGEGT. With 4 bases removed from V and 5 bases from J, the gap between germline ends came to 15 bases. This CDR3 has 14 residues. The CDR3 DNA reads TGTGCCAGCAGTTTCGGGAGATGGACCAACGAGCAGTACTTC. Amino acids: CASSFGRWTNEQYF.

This chain uses TRBV20-1 with TRBJ2-3; a weak D match, TRBD2 (5 bases). V lost 0 bases and J 4 bases, leaving 14 bases between the germline ends. The CDR3 is 15 amino acids. CDR1 and CDR2 (germline): DFQATT, SNEGSKA (reference sequence). CDR3 loop: CSARDLRVLADTQYF. The CDR3 bases are TGCAGTGCTAGAGATCTGAGGGTTCTGGCAGATACGCAGTATTTT.

This clonotype has just a few counts. The V gene is TRBV6-5, the J gene TRBJ2-1; D ambiguous. Per germline, CDR1 MNHEY and CDR2 SVGAGI. CDR3 length: 15 residues. Trimming shortened V by 3 bases and J by 1 base, and 10 bases separated the two germline ends. CDR3 loop: CASSYNGPSYNEQFF. The CDR3 DNA follows: TGTGCCAGCAGTTATAACGGACCTTCCTACAATGAGCAGTTCTTC.

V is TRBV4-3 and J is TRBJ2-7; possible D gene TRBD1, 6 bases. Germline V lookup: CDR1 LGHNA, CDR2 YSLEER. CDR3 length: 15 amino acids. Between the trimmed V and J ends, which lost 4 bases and 4 bases, there was a span of 17 bases. The CDR3 loop reads CASSRMDSRRYEQYF. CDR3 coding DNA: TGCGCCAGCAGCCGCATGGACAGCAGACGGTACGAGCAGTACTTC.

This clonotype showed up just a few times. The chain employs TRBV6-6 and TRBJ2-3; D unresolved. There are 13 residues in the CDR3. Trimming removed 2 bases from V and 4 bases from J, with 7 bases in between. Germline V gene sequence: CDR1 MNHNY, CDR2 SVGAGI (reference sequence). CDR3 bases: TGTGCCAGCAGTTACGTGGGTTCAGATACGCAGTATTTT. Protein: CASSYVGSDTQYF.

This clonotype was counted only a few times. The rearrangement links TRBV12-3 or TRBV12-4 to TRBJ2-3, with 11 bases lining up with TRBD2. The CDR3 is 15 residues long. V gave up 6 bases and J gave up 5 bases; unmatched junction bases: 7. In DNA, the CDR3 is TGTGCCAGCAGACCCCTAGCGGGAGGTTTAGATACGCAGTATTTT. Protein: CASRPLAGGLDTQYF.

This clonotype appeared a few times. The CDR3 nucleotides read TGTGCCAGCAGGGTGGGCACCCAAAGGAATACGCAGTATTTT. This translates into CASRVGTQRNTQYF. The gene calls are TRBV2 and TRBJ2-3; D uncertain. The V gene's germline CDR1 is SNHLY and CDR2 FYNNEI. Trimming stripped 6 bases from V and 7 bases from J, with 17 bases between. The CDR3 is 14 residues long.

This clonotype was counted a few times. The gene calls are TRBV4-3 and TRBJ2-2, with D hard to call. V dropped 0 bases and J dropped 6 bases, with 11 bases sitting between them. Germline V gives CDR1 LGHNA, CDR2 YSLEER. This CDR3 has 15 amino acids. In nucleotides, the CDR3 is TGCGCCAGCAGCCAAGATCGGTTAAACTCCGGGGAGCTGTTTTTT. Translating gives CASSQDRLNSGELFF.

This clonotype was counted many times. V is TRBV20-1 and J is TRBJ2-1, with 7 nucleotides matching TRBD2. The CDR3 extends over 14 amino acids. In germline, CDR1 is DFQATT, CDR2 SNEGSKA (reference sequence). The V segment lost 3 bases and the J segment 8 bases; nucleotides outside the gene matches: 10. CDR3 sequence (DNA): TGCAGTGCTAGTCAAGGACTAGGAACGCATGAGCAGTTCTTC. Translation: CSASQGLGTHEQFF.

This clonotype came up once. V gene TRBV7-9 combines with J gene TRBJ2-3; D is perhaps TRBD1 (6 bases). The CDR3 loop spans 16 amino acids. Trimming took off 3 bases at V and 2 bases at J, with 15 bases between the two ends. Germline CDR1 reads SEHNR; CDR2 reads FQNEAQ (reference sequence). Here the CDR3 reads CASSFRSDSPTDTQYF. CDR3 sequence (DNA): TGTGCCAGCAGCTTCAGGTCGGACAGCCCCACAGATACGCAGTATTTT.

This clonotype was seen a few times. The genes are TRBV10-3 and TRBJ2-7, with D unresolved. Per germline, CDR1 ENHRY and CDR2 SYGVKD. The CDR3 totals 14 residues. Trimming shortened V by 0 bases and J by 6 bases, and 12 bases separated the two germline ends. The CDR3 region has the DNA TGTGCCATCAGTGAGTCCAGAGCTGTTTTCGAGCAGTACTTC. This gives the protein CAISESRAVFEQYF.

This clonotype was seen a handful of times. CDR3 coding DNA: TGTGCCAGCAGCATATACAGGAGTAACCAACAAGAGACCCAGTACTTC. Protein product: CASSIYRSNQQETQYF. V gene TRBV7-9 combines with J gene TRBJ2-5; perhaps TRBD1 as D (5 bases). The germline gives CDR1 SEHNR, CDR2 FQNEAQ (reference sequence). V lost 5 bases and J lost 2, with 18 bases in between. This CDR3 has 16 amino acids. Full variable domain (outside the CDR3, taken from reference TRBV7-9 and TRBJ2-5): DTGVSQNPRHKITKRGQNVTFRCDPISEHNRLYWYRQTLGQGPEFLTYFQNEAQLEKSRLLSDRFSAERPKGSFSTLEIQRTEQGDSAMYLCASSIYRSNQQETQYFGPGTRLLVL.

This clonotype came up a few times. The chain employs TRBV28 and TRBJ1-2; D not certain. V was clipped by 5 bases and J by 8 bases, with 15 bases between them. Germline-derived CDR1 and CDR2 are MDHEN and SYDVKM. The CDR3 runs to 13 residues. The DNA of the CDR3 is TGTGCCAGCAGTGTCAGGACCCTCTGGGGCTACACCTTC. This translates into CASSVRTLWGYTF.

The chain couples TRBV28 to TRBJ1-4; a weak D match, TRBD1 (6 bases). There are 15 residues in the CDR3. The germline CDR1 and CDR2 sequences are MDHEN and SYDVKM. V was trimmed by 5 bases and J by 5 bases, leaving 15 bases between them. The CDR3 DNA sequence: TGTGCCAGCAGTCCCCGATGGGGGGCCAATGAAAAACTGTTTTTT. As protein: CASSPRWGANEKLFF.

This clonotype was observed at least ten times. As DNA, the CDR3 is TGTGCCAGCAGTCCTACCCTCGGGGGTAACTATGGCTACACCTTC. Encoded protein: CASSPTLGGNYGYTF. The V and J genes are TRBV12-3 or TRBV12-4 and TRBJ1-2, with D tentatively TRBD1 (5 bases). The CDR3 is 15 residues long. Trimming left V 5 bases short and J 1 base short, with 14 bases between.

This clonotype was counted many times. The gene calls are TRBV5-1 and TRBJ2-1; 7 nucleotides line up with TRBD2. Germline loops: CDR1 SGHRS, CDR2 YFSETQ. CDR3 length: 12 amino acids. V was pared by 5 bases and J by 11 bases, with 7 bases of the junction left unmatched. The CDR3 DNA is TGCGCCAGCAGATGGGAGGGGACCCAGCAGTTCTTC. It encodes CASRWEGTQQFF.